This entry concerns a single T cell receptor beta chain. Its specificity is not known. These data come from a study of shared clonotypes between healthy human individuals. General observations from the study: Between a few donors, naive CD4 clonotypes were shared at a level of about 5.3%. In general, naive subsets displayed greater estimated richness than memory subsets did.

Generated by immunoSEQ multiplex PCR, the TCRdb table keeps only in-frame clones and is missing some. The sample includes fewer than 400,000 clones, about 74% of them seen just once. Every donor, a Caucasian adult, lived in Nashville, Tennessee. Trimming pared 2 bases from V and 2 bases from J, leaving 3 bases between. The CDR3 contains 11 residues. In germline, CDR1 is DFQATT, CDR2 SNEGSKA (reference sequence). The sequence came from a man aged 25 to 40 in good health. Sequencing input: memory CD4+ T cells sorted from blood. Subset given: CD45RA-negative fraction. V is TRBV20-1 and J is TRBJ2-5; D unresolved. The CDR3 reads CSARRQETQYF. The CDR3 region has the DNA TGCAGTGCTAGACGACAAGAGACCCAGTACTTC.